The source of this T cell receptor (beta chain) is a study of blood T cell repertoires in COVID-19. The overall study: Material from acute and convalescent COVID-19 was sourced from the United States, Italy and Spain. Sample material is recorded as cDNA or gDNA derived from T cells, B-cell-depleted T cells, or PBMCs.

In germline, CDR1 is SGHRS, CDR2 YFSETQ. The CDR3 covers 16 residues. V shed 4 bases and J 5 bases; nucleotides not matched to a gene: 7. Assay: immunoSEQ multiplex PCR; the TCRdb copy retains only in-frame clones and omits some. The repertoire holds over 85,000 clones, about 85% seen once, with about 38% in the top ten. The material sequenced was peripheral blood. The TCR sequence derives from an elderly man with acute or convalescent COVID-19. V gene TRBV5-1 combines with J gene TRBJ2-5; the match to TRBD2 covers 14 bases. CDR3 in amino acids: CASSQTSGRAGETQYF. For the CDR3, the DNA is TGCGCCAGCAGCCAGACTAGCGGGAGGGCCGGTGAGACCCAGTACTTC.